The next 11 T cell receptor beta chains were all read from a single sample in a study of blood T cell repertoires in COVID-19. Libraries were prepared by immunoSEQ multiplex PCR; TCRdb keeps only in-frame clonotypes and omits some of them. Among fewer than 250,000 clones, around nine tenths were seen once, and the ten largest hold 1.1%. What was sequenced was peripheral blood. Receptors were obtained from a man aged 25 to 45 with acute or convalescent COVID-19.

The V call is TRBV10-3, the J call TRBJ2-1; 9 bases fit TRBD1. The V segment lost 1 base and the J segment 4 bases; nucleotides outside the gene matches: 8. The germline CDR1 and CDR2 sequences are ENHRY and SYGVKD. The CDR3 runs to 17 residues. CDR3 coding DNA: TGTGCCATCAGTGAGTACGGACAGGGGTCGGCTTACAATGAGCAGTTCTTC. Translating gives CAISEYGQGSAYNEQFF.

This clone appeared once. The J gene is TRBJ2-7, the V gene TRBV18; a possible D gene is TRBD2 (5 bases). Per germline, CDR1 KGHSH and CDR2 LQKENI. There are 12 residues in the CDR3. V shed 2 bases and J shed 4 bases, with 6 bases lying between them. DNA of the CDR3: TGTGCCAGCTCACCAACGGGGTACGAGCAGTACTTC. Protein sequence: CASSPTGYEQYF.

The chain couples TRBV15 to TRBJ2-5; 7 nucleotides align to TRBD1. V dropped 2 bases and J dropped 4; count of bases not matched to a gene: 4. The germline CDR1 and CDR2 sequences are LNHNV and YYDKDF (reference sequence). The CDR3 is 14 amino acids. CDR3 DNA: TGTGCCACCAGCAGAAGAGGGGGCCTAGAGACCCAGTACTTC. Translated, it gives CATSRRGGLETQYF.

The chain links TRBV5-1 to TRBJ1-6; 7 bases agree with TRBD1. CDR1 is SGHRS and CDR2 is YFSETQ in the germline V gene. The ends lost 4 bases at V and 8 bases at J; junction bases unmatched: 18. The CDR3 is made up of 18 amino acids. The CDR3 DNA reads TGCGCCAGCAGCACGGGACAGTTTCAAGTCTTTTTTGATTCACCCCTCCACTTT. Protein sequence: CASSTGQFQVFFDSPLHF.

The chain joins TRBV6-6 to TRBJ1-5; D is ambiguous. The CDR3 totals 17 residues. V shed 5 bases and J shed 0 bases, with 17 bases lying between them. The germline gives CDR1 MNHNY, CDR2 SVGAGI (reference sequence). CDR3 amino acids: CASSQSSRYSSNQPQHF. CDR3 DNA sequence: TGTGCCAGCAGTCAATCTTCGCGGTATAGTAGCAATCAGCCCCAGCATTTT.

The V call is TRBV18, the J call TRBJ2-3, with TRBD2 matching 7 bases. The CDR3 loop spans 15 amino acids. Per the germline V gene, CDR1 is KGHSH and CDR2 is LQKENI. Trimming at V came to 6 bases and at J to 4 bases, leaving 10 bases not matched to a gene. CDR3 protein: CASSPGGGPADTQYF. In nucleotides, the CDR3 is TGTGCCAGCTCCCCGGGGGGAGGGCCGGCAGATACGCAGTATTTT.

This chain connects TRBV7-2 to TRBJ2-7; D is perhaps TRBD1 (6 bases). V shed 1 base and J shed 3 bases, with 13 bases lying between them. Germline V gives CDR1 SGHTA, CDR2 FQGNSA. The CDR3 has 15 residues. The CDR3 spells CASSLGTARSYEQYF. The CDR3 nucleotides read TGTGCCAGCAGCTTAGGGACAGCCCGAAGCTACGAGCAGTACTTC.

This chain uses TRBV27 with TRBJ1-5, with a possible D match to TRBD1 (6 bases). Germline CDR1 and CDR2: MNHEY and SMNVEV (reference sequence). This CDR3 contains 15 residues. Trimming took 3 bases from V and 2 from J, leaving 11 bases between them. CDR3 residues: CASSFSRQGNQPQHF. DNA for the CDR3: TGTGCCAGCAGTTTCTCCAGACAGGGCAATCAGCCCCAGCATTTT.

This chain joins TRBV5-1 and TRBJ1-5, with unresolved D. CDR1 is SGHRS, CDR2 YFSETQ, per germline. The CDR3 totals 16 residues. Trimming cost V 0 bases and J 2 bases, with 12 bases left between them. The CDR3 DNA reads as TGCGCCAGCAGCTTGGATGGGAGGTTGGGCAATCAGCCCCAGCATTTT. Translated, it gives CASSLDGRLGNQPQHF.

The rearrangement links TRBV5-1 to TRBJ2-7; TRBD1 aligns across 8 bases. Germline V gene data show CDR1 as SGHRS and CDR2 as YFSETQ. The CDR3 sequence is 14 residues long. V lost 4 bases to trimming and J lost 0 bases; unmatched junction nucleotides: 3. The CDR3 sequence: CASSPTGGSYEQYF. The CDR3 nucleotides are TGCGCCAGCAGCCCCACAGGGGGCTCCTACGAGCAGTACTTC.

CDR3 residues: CASTPGDRDGYTF. CDR3 sequence (DNA): TGTGCCAGCACCCCGGGGGACAGGGACGGCTACACCTTC. The V and J genes are TRBV7-9 and TRBJ1-2; TRBD1 matches at 9 bases. Germline V CDR1 and CDR2: SEHNR, FQNEAQ (reference sequence). With 7 bases clipped from V and 8 bases from J, the junction kept 8 bases outside the gene matches. CDR3 length: 13 residues.